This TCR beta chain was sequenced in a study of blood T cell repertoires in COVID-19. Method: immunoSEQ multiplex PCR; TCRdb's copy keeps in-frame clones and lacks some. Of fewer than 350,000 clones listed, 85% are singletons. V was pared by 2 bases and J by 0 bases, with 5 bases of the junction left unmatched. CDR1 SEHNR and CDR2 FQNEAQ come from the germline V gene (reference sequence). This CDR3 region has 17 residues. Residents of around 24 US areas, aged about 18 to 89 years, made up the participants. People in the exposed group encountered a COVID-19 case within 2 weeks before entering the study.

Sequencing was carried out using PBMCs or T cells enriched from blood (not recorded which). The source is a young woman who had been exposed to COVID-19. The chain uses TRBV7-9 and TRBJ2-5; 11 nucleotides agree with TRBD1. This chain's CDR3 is CASSLFGTGGYQETQYF. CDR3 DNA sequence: TGTGCCAGCAGCTTATTCGGGACAGGGGGGTACCAAGAGACCCAGTACTTC.